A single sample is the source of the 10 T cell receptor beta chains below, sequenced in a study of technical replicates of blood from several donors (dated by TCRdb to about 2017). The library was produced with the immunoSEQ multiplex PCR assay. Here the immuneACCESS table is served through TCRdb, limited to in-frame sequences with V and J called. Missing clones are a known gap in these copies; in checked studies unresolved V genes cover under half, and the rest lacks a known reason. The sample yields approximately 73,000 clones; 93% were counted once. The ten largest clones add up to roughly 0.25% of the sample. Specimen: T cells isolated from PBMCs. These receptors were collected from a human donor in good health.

The CDR3 DNA reads as TGTGCCACCAGCAGAGCTGGGAGCCCTGGAAACACCATATATTTT. Translated, it gives CATSRAGSPGNTIYF. This chain connects TRBV15 to TRBJ1-3; D unclear. The CDR3 covers 15 residues. V lost 1 base to trimming and J lost 2 bases, with 9 bases between them. Looked up from germline, CDR1 is LNHNV and CDR2 is YYDKDF (reference sequence).

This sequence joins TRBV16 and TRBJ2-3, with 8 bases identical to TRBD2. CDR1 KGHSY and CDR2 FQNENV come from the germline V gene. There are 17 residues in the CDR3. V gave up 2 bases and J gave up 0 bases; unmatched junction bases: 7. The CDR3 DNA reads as TGTGCCAGCAGCCAAGATGTAACTAGCGGCAGCACAGATACGCAGTATTTT. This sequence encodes CASSQDVTSGSTDTQYF.

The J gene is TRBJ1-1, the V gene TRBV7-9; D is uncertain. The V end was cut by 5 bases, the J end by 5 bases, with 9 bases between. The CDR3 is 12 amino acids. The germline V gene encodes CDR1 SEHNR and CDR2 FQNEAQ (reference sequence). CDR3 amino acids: CASSPEQTEAFF. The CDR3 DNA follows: TGTGCCAGCAGCCCCGAACAGACTGAAGCTTTCTTT.

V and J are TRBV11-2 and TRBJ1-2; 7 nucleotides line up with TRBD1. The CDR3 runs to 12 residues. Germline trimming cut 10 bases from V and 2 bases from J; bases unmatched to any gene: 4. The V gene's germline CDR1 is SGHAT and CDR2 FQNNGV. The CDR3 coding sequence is TGTGCCATACCACAGGGGAACTATGGCTACACCTTC. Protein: CAIPQGNYGYTF.

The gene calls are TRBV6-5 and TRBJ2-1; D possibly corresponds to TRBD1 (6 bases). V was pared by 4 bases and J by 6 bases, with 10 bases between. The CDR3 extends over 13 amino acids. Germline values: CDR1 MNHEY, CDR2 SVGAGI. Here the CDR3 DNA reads TGTGCCAGCAGTTCACAGGGAATCAATGAGCAGTTCTTC. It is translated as CASSSQGINEQFF.

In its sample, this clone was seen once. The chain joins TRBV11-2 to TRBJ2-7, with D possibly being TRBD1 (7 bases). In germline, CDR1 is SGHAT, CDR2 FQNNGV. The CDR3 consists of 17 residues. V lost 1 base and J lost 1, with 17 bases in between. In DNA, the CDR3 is TGTGCCAGCAGCTTAGGTGGGTGGGGGGACAGTTCCTACGAGCAGTACTTC. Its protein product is CASSLGGWGDSSYEQYF.

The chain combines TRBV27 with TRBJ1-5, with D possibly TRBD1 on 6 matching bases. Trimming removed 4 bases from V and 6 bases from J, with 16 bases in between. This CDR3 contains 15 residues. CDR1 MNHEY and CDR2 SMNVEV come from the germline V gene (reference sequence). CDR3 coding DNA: TGTGCCAGCAGTTCTTGGAAAGGGGGTGGTCAGCCCCAGCATTTT. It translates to CASSSWKGGGQPQHF.

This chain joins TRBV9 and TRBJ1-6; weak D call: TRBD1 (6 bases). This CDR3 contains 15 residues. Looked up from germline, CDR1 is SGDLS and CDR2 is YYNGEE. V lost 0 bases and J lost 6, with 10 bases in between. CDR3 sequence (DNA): TGTGCCAGCAGCGTAGACCACAGGGCTAATTCACCCCTCCACTTT. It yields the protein CASSVDHRANSPLHF.

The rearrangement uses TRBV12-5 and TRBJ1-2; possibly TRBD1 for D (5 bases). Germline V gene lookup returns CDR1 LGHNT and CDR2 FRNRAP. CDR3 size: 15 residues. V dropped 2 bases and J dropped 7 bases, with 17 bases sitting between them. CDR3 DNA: TGTGCTAGTGGTTTGCCACGGGGGGGGTCGGGTGGCTACACCTTC. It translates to CASGLPRGGSGGYTF.

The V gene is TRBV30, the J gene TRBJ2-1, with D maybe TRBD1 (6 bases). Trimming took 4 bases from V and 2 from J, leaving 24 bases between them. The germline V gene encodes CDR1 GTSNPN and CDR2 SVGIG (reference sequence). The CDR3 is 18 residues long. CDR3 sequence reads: CAWTGQSTGSFAYNEQFF. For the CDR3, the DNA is TGTGCCTGGACCGGACAATCCACAGGGTCCTTCGCCTACAATGAGCAGTTCTTC.